The next 21 T cell receptor beta chains were all read from a single sample in a study of response to subunit inactivated influenza vaccine. TCRdb reprocessed the RT-PCR reads via MiXCR and lists one record per CDR3 protein. The sample consists of approximately 490,000 distinct CDR3 sequences, around 7.9% of them appearing once. The input for sequencing was PBMCs from blood, taken approximately 25 months after vaccination. These receptors all stem from a man aged 50 to 69 who received an inactivated influenza vaccine.

This clonotype came up a few times. V usage is TRBV20-1 and J usage is TRBJ2-5, with 12 bases lining up with TRBD2. The germline gives CDR1 DFQATT, CDR2 SNEGSKA (reference sequence). The CDR3 covers 15 residues. Trimming took 4 bases from V and 3 from J; bases not matched to a gene: 6. CDR3 coding DNA: TGCAGTGCTACACGGACTAGCGGGAACAAAGAGACCCAGTACTTC. This codes for CSATRTSGNKETQYF.

This clonotype was seen repeatedly, ten times or more. This chain uses TRBV5-1 with TRBJ2-1; no clear D. The CDR3 is 11 amino acids. Germline V CDR1 and CDR2: SGHRS, YFSETQ. Trimming left V 6 bases short and J 3 bases short, with 4 bases between. The CDR3 DNA follows: TGCGCCAGCATGCTCTACAATGAGCAGTTCTTC. It specifies CASMLYNEQFF.

J is TRBJ2-3 and V is TRBV9, with 12 positions matching TRBD2. Looked up from germline, CDR1 is SGDLS and CDR2 is YYNGEE. This CDR3 is built from 17 residues. The junction had 11 bases not matched to a gene; V was cut back by 4 bases and J by 5 bases. DNA for the CDR3: TGTGCCAGCAGCCCCAGACGGACTAGCGGGGAGGAAGATACGCAGTATTTT. As protein: CASSPRRTSGEEDTQYF.

This clonotype was counted at least ten times. In DNA, the CDR3 is TGTGCCAGCTCGCCCACGTCTCGAGGGGGAGAGCAGTACTTC. Its protein is CASSPTSRGGEQYF. V gene TRBV18 combines with J gene TRBJ2-7; D may be TRBD1 (6 bases). This CDR3 contains 14 residues. The ends were cut back, 6 bases at V and 7 bases at J, with 19 bases in the middle. CDR1 is KGHSH, CDR2 LQKENI, per germline.

This sequence joins TRBV3-1 and TRBJ2-4; the match to TRBD2 covers 7 bases. CDR1 and CDR2 (germline): LGHDT, YNNKEL (reference sequence). This CDR3 is built from 14 residues. Trimming cost V 4 bases and J 8 bases; bases outside gene matches: 8. The CDR3 loop is CASSRGTTNDIQYF. The CDR3 region has the DNA TGTGCCAGCAGCCGAGGGACTACCAATGACATTCAGTACTTC.

This chain uses TRBV12-3 or TRBV12-4 with TRBJ2-3, with D perhaps matching TRBD2 (6 bases). V was shortened by 6 bases and J by 4 bases, with 11 bases between the two germline ends. There are 13 residues in the CDR3. CDR3 amino acids: CASSRGNADTQYF. CDR3 coding DNA: TGTGCCAGCAGCCGGGGGAATGCAGATACGCAGTATTTT.

This clonotype was counted only a few times. The junction departs from germline at one end; a sequencing error may be responsible. V usage is TRBV12-3 or TRBV12-4 and J usage is TRBJ2-1; 8 nucleotides agree with TRBD2. This CDR3 is built from 14 residues. The CDR3 loop reads CASSLARGGYEQFF. The CDR3 nucleotides are TGTGCCAGCAGTCTAGCCCGGGGGGGCTATGAGCAGTTCTTC.

This chain joins TRBV7-6 and TRBJ2-7, with TRBD1 matching 8 bases. CDR1 is SGHVS, CDR2 FNYEAQ, per germline. The CDR3 consists of 14 residues. V shed 5 bases and J 5 bases; nucleotides not matched to a gene: 8. CDR3 protein: CASSTGQGHHEQYF. The CDR3 DNA sequence: TGTGCCAGCAGCACCGGACAGGGCCATCACGAGCAGTACTTC.

This clonotype was counted between two and nine times. The CDR3 DNA reads TGTGCCAGCAGCGATAGCGGGGGGGCTAATACGCAGTATTTT. Amino acid sequence: CASSDSGGANTQYF. The rearrangement joins TRBV5-6 to TRBJ2-3; 11 bases map to TRBD2. This CDR3 contains 14 residues. V gave up 4 bases and J gave up 7 bases; unmatched junction bases: 5. Germline V CDR1 and CDR2: SGHDT, YYEEEE.

The table lists this clonotype with a few counts. V gene TRBV20-1 combines with J gene TRBJ2-1, with D possibly TRBD1 on 5 matching bases. Germline-derived CDR1 and CDR2 are DFQATT and SNEGSKA (reference sequence). CDR3 length equals 10 residues. The germline V and J ends were trimmed by 4 bases and 14 bases, with 12 bases remaining between them. CDR3 amino acids: CSAKAGFEFF. CDR3 DNA sequence: TGCAGTGCTAAGGCAGGGTTCGAGTTCTTC.

The chain employs TRBV10-3 and TRBJ1-3, with D uncertain. The V gene lost 0 bases and the J gene lost 1 base, with 10 bases spanning the gap. The germline CDR1 and CDR2 sequences are ENHRY and SYGVKD. The CDR3 length is 16 residues. The CDR3 reads CAISESGQLSGNTIYF. The CDR3 DNA reads as TGTGCCATCAGTGAGTCAGGGCAGCTTTCTGGAAACACCATATATTTT.

The chain joins TRBV4-2 to TRBJ1-5, with D perhaps TRBD1 (6 bases). Germline CDR1 is LGHNA and CDR2 is YNFKEQ. CDR3 size: 15 residues. The ends were cut back, 2 bases at V and 5 bases at J, with 13 bases in the middle. CDR3 nucleotides: TGTGCCAGCAGCCAAAGCACAGGGCTGGATCAGCCCCAGCATTTT. Translation: CASSQSTGLDQPQHF.

The chain uses TRBV7-2 and TRBJ1-2, with a weak D call TRBD1 (6 bases). This CDR3 has 16 amino acids. Trimming shortened V by 5 bases and J by 8 bases, and 24 bases separated the two germline ends. CDR1 is SGHTA, CDR2 FQGNSA, per germline. The CDR3 DNA is TGTGCCAGCAGCACACCCGGACAGAATCTTCGGAAGGGCTACACCTTC. Encoded protein: CASSTPGQNLRKGYTF.

The rearrangement links TRBV25-1 to TRBJ1-1; no definite D call. From germline, CDR1 is MGHDK and CDR2 SYGVNS. Trimming removed 4 bases from V and 0 bases from J, with 9 bases in between. This CDR3 has 14 amino acids. In DNA form, the CDR3 reads TGTGCCAGCAGTGGCAGTACGATGAACACTGAAGCTTTCTTT. Amino acid sequence: CASSGSTMNTEAFF.

This clonotype was seen a handful of times. The rearrangement links TRBV12-3 or TRBV12-4 to TRBJ2-1; D is unresolved. This CDR3 is built from 12 residues. Trimming cost V 7 bases and J 3 bases, with 7 bases left between them. Here the CDR3 reads CASMRDYNEQFF. The CDR3 DNA follows: TGTGCCAGCATGCGTGACTACAATGAGCAGTTCTTC.

This clonotype has ten or more counts. V is TRBV27 and J is TRBJ2-2; TRBD1 might be the D (6 bases). From germline, CDR1 is MNHEY and CDR2 SMNVEV (reference sequence). The CDR3 sequence is 13 residues long. The V gene lost 10 bases and the J gene lost 2 bases, with 11 bases spanning the gap. This chain's CDR3 is CATRDTNTGELFF. CDR3 sequence (DNA): TGTGCCACAAGGGACACCAACACCGGGGAGCTGTTTTTT.

This clonotype was seen ten or more times. The chain is built from TRBV12-3 or TRBV12-4 and TRBJ2-1; tentatively, D is TRBD1 (5 bases). The ends were cut back, 5 bases at V and 0 bases at J, with 11 bases in the middle. CDR3 length: 15 amino acids. CDR3 coding DNA: TGTGCCAGCAGTCCAGACAGCAGCTCCTACAATGAGCAGTTCTTC. Encoded protein: CASSPDSSSYNEQFF.

This clonotype was detected only a few times. The rearrangement links TRBV7-2 to TRBJ2-7, with 12 nucleotides matching TRBD2. The length of the CDR3 is 16 residues. Germline V CDR1 and CDR2: SGHTA, FQGNSA. The V gene end was trimmed by 6 bases and the J gene end by 1 base; junction bases not matched to a gene: 7. The CDR3 nucleotides read TGTGCCAGCAGTTCTTACGGACTAGCGGGGTCCTACGAGCAGTACTTC. Residues: CASSSYGLAGSYEQYF.

In its sample, this clonotype was seen many times. This chain connects TRBV4-1 to TRBJ1-6, with D unresolved. Germline values: CDR1 MGHRA, CDR2 YSYEKL. The CDR3 covers 15 residues. The V gene lost 1 base and the J gene lost 9 bases, with 13 bases spanning the gap. The CDR3 bases are TGCGCCAGCAGCCAAGGTGTAGGGTCTCTTTCACCCCTCCACTTT. It is translated as CASSQGVGSLSPLHF.

The J gene is TRBJ1-5, the V gene TRBV10-3; tentatively, D is TRBD1 (5 bases). The germline V gene encodes CDR1 ENHRY and CDR2 SYGVKD. The CDR3 has 14 residues. The V gene lost 2 bases and the J gene lost 5 bases, with 10 bases spanning the gap. CDR3 residues: CAISEVDNYQPQHF. CDR3 DNA sequence: TGTGCCATCAGTGAGGTGGACAATTATCAGCCCCAGCATTTT.

This rearrangement joins TRBV28 to TRBJ2-7; 7 nucleotides line up with TRBD1. Germline loops: CDR1 MDHEN, CDR2 SYDVKM. J was trimmed by 3 bases and V by 5 bases; bases with no gene match: 13. This CDR3 has 16 residues. The CDR3 loop is CASSPSNDRVYYEQYF. The DNA for the CDR3 is TGTGCCAGCAGTCCTTCGAATGACAGGGTATACTACGAGCAGTACTTC.